The clone carrying this T cell receptor (beta chain) has at least ten counts. The antigen remains unidentified. There are 14 residues in the CDR3. V gave up 6 bases and J gave up 4 bases, with 16 bases separating them. From germline, CDR1 is DFQATT and CDR2 SNEGSKA (reference sequence). Quantitative barcoded 5'-RACE was used to prepare TCR beta libraries. In TCRdb, the 5' RACE reads were re-called with MiXCR into one record per CDR3 protein. There are approximately 240,000 distinct CDR3 sequences in the sample; under 30% occur only once, and around 0.64% lies in the top ten. These data belong to a study of CD8 T cells in ankylosing spondylitis. Study-level points and caveats: Seemingly distinctive of ankylosing spondylitis blood was a TCR beta motif formed by eight highly homologous variants. The study looked at matched synovial fluid samples from ankylosing spondylitis patients. Disease-linked clones were reported to be significantly enriched there. Reports of some motif variants in reactive arthritis synovial fluid and blood predate this one.

The rearrangement links TRBV20-1 to TRBJ1-5, with D unresolved. This clonotype was obtained from a male donor with ankylosing spondylitis or in good health (not recorded which). Material: blood, either unsorted or a sorted T cell fraction (not recorded which). The CDR3 protein is CSAHKGSGNQPQHF. Written as DNA, the CDR3 is TGCAGTGCCCACAAAGGGTCCGGGAATCAGCCCCAGCATTTT.